This TCR beta chain was captured by sequencing in a study of early T cells in non-severe SARS-CoV-2 infection (dated by TCRdb to about 2021). For the study in its entirety: TCR sequencing used bulk RNA from unsorted whole blood, so alpha and beta chains could not be paired. Overall results and qualifications from the work: Matching against VDJdb was skewed toward anti-spike CD8 responses, likely underestimated virus-specific expansions, and missed private and CD4 specificities.

Ten or more counts support this clonotype. Its antigen remains undetermined. No much larger clonotype is one base removed from it; base qualities were not supplied. The study was a case-control design nested within a healthcare worker cohort in London, UK, with weekly nasopharyngeal swab PCR tests and blood sampling. Between 23 and 31 March 2020, the week of the UK lockdown, healthcare workers were enrolled and then followed up weekly for as long as 16 weeks. The CDR3, from cysteine to phenylalanine, totals 18 residues. Of the read, only the CDR3 DNA is kept; its 54 bases are in frame from base 1. From a lookup of the germline V gene (reference sequence), CDR1 and CDR2 are WNHNN and SYGVQD. V ends up 8 bases short and J 0 bases short, with an unmatched junction base count of 10. The library relied on 5' RACE. Sequencing used a NextSeq 500. In the TCR library protocol, unique molecular identifiers were attached to individual cDNA molecules to correct for PCR bias and sequencing error. Both TCR alpha and beta chains were sequenced, and tight co-correlation was observed between alpha and beta sequence abundances in each sample. In the original analysis: Decombinator V4 was used to annotate the V gene, J gene and CDR3 of the TCR sequences. TCRs were defined as expanded if a significant change between any two time points was detected under a Poisson model with p below 0.0001. TCR abundances were normalised to the total number of TCRs sequenced in each sample and reported as counts per million. MAIT TCRs were defined by TRAV1-2 paired with TRAJ12, TRAJ20 or TRAJ33, and iNKT TCRs by TRAV10 paired with TRAJ18. VDJdb, accessed 1 November 2021, was searched for CMV, EBV and SARS-CoV-2 annotated TCRs, with TCRs annotated for multiple antigens excluded. TCRdb reran the public reads through fastp at Q25 and MiXCR, keeping productive beta chains. Entries that share a CDR3 protein sequence are merged under the most common genes and DNA. The V and J calls were not made by the authors but by TCRdb's processing. This sample is represented by some 26,000 distinct CDR3 sequences; approximately 4.4% of them were singletons. In total, the top ten clones hold 6.6% of the sample.

The specimen was whole blood. The source is an adult who was a healthcare worker with PCR-confirmed SARS-CoV-2 infection or an uninfected control (not recorded which). This receptor chain uses TRBV10-1 and TRBJ2-7; 16 junctional bases match TRBD2. The nucleotide sequence reads TGCGCCAGCCTTGCCGGGACTAGCGGGAGGGCCGGCTCCTACGAGCAGTACTTC. Translated, it gives CASLAGTSGRAGSYEQYF.